A single sample is the source of the 29 T cell receptor beta chains below, sequenced in a study of T-cell memory formation after mild COVID-19. TCRdb called the 5' RACE reads again in MiXCR, with one record for every CDR3 protein. The sample records more than 250,000 distinct CDR3 sequences, 16% being singletons. Sequencing input: PBMCs or a T cell subset sorted from them (not recorded which). These receptors were collected from a man between 18 and 29 years old who had mild COVID-19 (a few samples of this study predate the infection). Cell type and time point are not known.

This clonotype was seen more than once but under ten times. Here the CDR3 DNA reads TGCGCCAGCAGCCTGATTGGACAGGTGTTCAATGGCTACACCTTC. This codes for CASSLIGQVFNGYTF. The gene calls are TRBV4-3 and TRBJ1-2; 7 positions match TRBD1. This CDR3 has 15 amino acids. CDR1 and CDR2 (germline): LGHNA, YSLEER. The junction had 11 bases not matched to a gene; V was cut back by 4 bases and J by 6 bases.

This clonotype was seen only a few times. V is TRBV3-2 and J is TRBJ2-3; the D segment call TRBD1 is taken from the table without a DNA check. TRBV3-2 constitutes a pseudogene. This CDR3 region has 17 residues. CDR3 nucleotide sequence: TGTGCCAGCAGCCAAGATTTCCCAGGGGGCAGGACAGATACGCAGTATTTT. Amino acid sequence: CASSQDFPGGRTDTQYF.

Only a few counts were recorded for this clonotype. This sequence joins TRBV12-3 or TRBV12-4 and TRBJ2-5; D unresolved. The CDR3 consists of 11 residues. The V gene lost 8 bases and the J gene lost 1 base, with 5 bases spanning the gap. The CDR3 nucleotides read TGTGCCAGCGCCACCCAAGAGACCCAGTACTTC. Amino acid sequence: CASATQETQYF.

J is TRBJ2-7 and V is TRBV10-2; TRBD2 aligns across 9 bases. The junction had 4 bases not matched to a gene; V was cut back by 4 bases and J by 0 bases. The CDR3 has 15 residues. Germline V gene lookup returns CDR1 WSHSY and CDR2 SAAADI. CDR3 DNA sequence: TGCGCCAGCAGTGTAGCGGGGGTTAGCTCCTACGAGCAGTACGTC. Its translation: CASSVAGVSSYEQYV.

Only a few counts were recorded for this clonotype. CDR3 DNA sequence: TGTGCCAGCAGCTTTACTAGCGGGGACACAGATACGCAGTATTTT. Translation: CASSFTSGDTDTQYF. V usage is TRBV5-4 and J usage is TRBJ2-3, with 10 bases fitting TRBD2. V dropped 2 bases and J dropped 2; count of bases not matched to a gene: 2. The CDR3 has 15 residues. From germline, CDR1 is SGHNT and CDR2 YYREEE (reference sequence).

This clonotype turned up a few times. The chain couples TRBV7-2 to TRBJ2-4; 7 bases align to TRBD2. Germline V lookup: CDR1 SGHTA, CDR2 FQGNSA. CDR3 size: 15 residues. V trimming: 0 bases; J trimming: 5 bases; junction bases outside the gene matches: 4. The CDR3 bases are TGTGCCAGCAGCTTAGCATGGGGGGGGGAAAACATTCAGTACTTC. Protein sequence: CASSLAWGGENIQYF.

In its sample, this clonotype was seen many times. CDR3 residues: CASSLARDRYTDTQYF. The DNA for the CDR3 is TGTGCCAGCAGCTTAGCCCGAGACAGATACACAGATACGCAGTATTTT. The chain couples TRBV7-2 to TRBJ2-3; weak D call: TRBD1 (5 bases). The CDR3 loop spans 16 amino acids. The V gene's germline CDR1 is SGHTA and CDR2 FQGNSA. The V end lost 0 bases, the J end lost 2 bases, and 12 bases lay between the germline ends.

This clonotype was counted a few times. V gene TRBV6-2 or TRBV6-3 combines with J gene TRBJ2-5; D gene uncertain. V lost 4 bases and J lost 5, with 11 bases in between. Germline lookup yields CDR1 MNHEY and CDR2 SVGEGT. This CDR3 spans 13 amino acids. The CDR3 bases are TGTGCCAGCAGTTCCCCCAGATTGGAGACCCAGTACTTC. The encoded protein is CASSSPRLETQYF.

Of note for this clonotype: This sequence may be a read error, since a much larger clone differs from it by one base. This rearrangement joins TRBV7-2 to TRBJ2-3; D gene unclear. Germline-derived CDR1 and CDR2 are SGHTA and FQGNSA. The CDR3 spans 13 residues. In nucleotides, the CDR3 is TGTGCCAGCAGCCCAACCCACACAGATACGCATTATTTT. Protein sequence: CASSPTHTDTHYF. The full variable domain, rest sourced from reference TRBV7-2 and TRBJ2-3, is GAGVSQSPSNKVTEKGKDVELRCDPISGHTALYWYRQSLGQGLEFLIYFQGNSAPDKSGLPSDRFSAERTGGSVSTLTIQRTQQEDSAVYLCASSPTHTDTHYFGPGTRLTVL.

The chain is built from TRBV9 and TRBJ2-2; D possibly corresponds to TRBD2 (6 bases). Germline loops: CDR1 SGDLS, CDR2 YYNGEE. CDR3 length: 15 residues. V dropped 3 bases and J dropped 6 bases, with 15 bases sitting between them. CDR3 coding DNA: TGTGCCAGCAGCGGCCCCGGAGGGGATCCCGGGGAGCTGTTTTTT. Translated: CASSGPGGDPGELFF.

V is TRBV28 and J is TRBJ2-7, with a weak D call TRBD1 (7 bases). The V and J ends lost 6 bases and 0 bases respectively, with 15 bases between them. This CDR3 has 15 amino acids. The germline gives CDR1 MDHEN, CDR2 SYDVKM. The CDR3 DNA reads as TGTGCCAGCAGGAGGGGGGACAGAGTCTCCTACGAGCAGTACTTC. Translation gives CASRRGDRVSYEQYF.

V gene TRBV6-6 combines with J gene TRBJ2-2; D call uncertain. Germline assignment: CDR1 MNHNY and CDR2 SVGAGI (reference sequence). Trimming cost V 0 bases and J 4 bases, with 6 bases left between them. The CDR3 loop spans 14 amino acids. Here the CDR3 DNA reads TGTGCCAGCAGTTACTCCGAGTCCACCGGGGAGCTGTTTTTT. As protein: CASSYSESTGELFF.

This clonotype was counted only a few times. The chain has TRBV7-2 and TRBJ1-3, with D unclear. The ends were cut back, 4 bases at V and 8 bases at J, with 12 bases in the middle. Germline V CDR1 and CDR2: SGHTA, FQGNSA. This CDR3 is built from 13 residues. The DNA for the CDR3 is TGTGCCAGCAGCTCCGGTCCCTGGGACACCATATATTTT. Its translation: CASSSGPWDTIYF.

The V call is TRBV28, the J call TRBJ1-6; TRBD1 is a possible D gene (6 bases). Germline V gene data show CDR1 as MDHEN and CDR2 as SYDVKM. This CDR3 contains 15 residues. With 2 bases removed from V and 8 bases from J, the gap between germline ends came to 13 bases. CDR3 sequence (DNA): TGTGCCAGCAGTTTAGGGGGCGCAGATCATTCACCCCTCCACTTT. Its protein product is CASSLGGADHSPLHF. Together with reference TRBV28 and TRBJ1-6, the CDR3 gives the full variable domain: DVKVTQSSRYLVKRTGEKVFLECVQDMDHENMFWYRQDPGLGLRLIYFSYDVKMKEKGDIPEGYSVSREKKERFSLILESASTNQTSMYLCASSLGGADHSPLHFGNGTRLTVT.

The gene calls are TRBV10-3 and TRBJ2-3; D is perhaps TRBD2 (7 bases). Germline V gives CDR1 ENHRY, CDR2 SYGVKD. The CDR3 sequence is 14 residues long. Trimming removed 10 bases at V and 4 bases at J, with 18 bases between. The CDR3 sequence: CATTGGGGADTQYF. CDR3 nucleotide sequence: TGTGCCACCACGGGGGGCGGGGGAGCAGATACGCAGTATTTT.

The rearrangement links TRBV9 to TRBJ1-1, with D perhaps matching TRBD1 (6 bases). The CDR3 is 14 amino acids. The V gene's germline CDR1 is SGDLS and CDR2 YYNGEE. The germline V and J ends were trimmed by 0 bases and 4 bases, with 10 bases remaining between them. The CDR3 DNA sequence: TGTGCCAGCAGCGTAGGGGGGCTAGGCACTGAAGCTTTCTTT. Its translation: CASSVGGLGTEAFF.

The V gene is TRBV28, the J gene TRBJ1-2; D possibly corresponds to TRBD1 (6 bases). CDR1 and CDR2 (germline): MDHEN, SYDVKM. V was clipped by 3 bases and J by 3 bases, with 11 bases between them. The length of the CDR3 is 14 residues. CDR3 amino acids: CASSFGGGDYGYTF. CDR3 bases: TGTGCCAGCAGTTTTGGAGGGGGTGACTATGGCTACACCTTC.

This chain joins TRBV28 and TRBJ2-3; 8 positions match TRBD2. CDR3 length equals 17 residues. J lost 1 base, V lost 6 bases, and 12 bases had no gene match. CDR1 is MDHEN and CDR2 is SYDVKM in the germline V gene. CDR3 region: CASSGRGDQLGTDTQYF. The CDR3 bases are TGTGCCAGCAGCGGGCGGGGGGACCAACTTGGCACAGATACGCAGTATTTT.

This clonotype was detected many times. The chain is built from TRBV10-3 and TRBJ1-3; D unclear. The CDR3 extends over 13 amino acids. From germline, CDR1 is ENHRY and CDR2 SYGVKD. V dropped 4 bases and J dropped 0 bases, with 4 bases sitting between them. CDR3: CAISGSSGNTIYF. The DNA for the CDR3 is TGTGCCATCAGTGGCAGCTCTGGAAACACCATATATTTT.

Only a few counts were recorded for this clonotype. The V and J genes are TRBV20-1 and TRBJ1-1, with 7 bases matching TRBD1. Germline V gene data show CDR1 as DFQATT and CDR2 as SNEGSKA (reference sequence). J lost 0 bases, V lost 4 bases, and 5 bases had no gene match. The CDR3 consists of 14 residues. CDR3 bases: TGCAGTGCTACGACGGACAGGCTGAACACTGAAGCTTTCTTT. This encodes CSATTDRLNTEAFF.

V and J are TRBV4-1 and TRBJ2-2; unclear D gene. Germline V gene data show CDR1 as MGHRA and CDR2 as YSYEKL. Trimming stripped 0 bases from V and 0 bases from J, with 5 bases between. The CDR3 is 15 amino acids. The CDR3 protein is CASSQESANTGELFF. For the CDR3, the DNA is TGCGCCAGCAGCCAAGAATCCGCGAACACCGGGGAGCTGTTTTTT.

The rearrangement links TRBV5-1 to TRBJ1-4; D is possibly TRBD1 (6 bases). The CDR3 covers 16 residues. Germline CDR1 and CDR2: SGHRS and YFSETQ. V was cut by 0 bases and J by 15 bases, with 24 bases left in between. The CDR3 DNA follows: TGCGCCAGCAGCTTGGAGGGGGGACGGACTGCAGTGGCGGTGTTTTTT. It yields the protein CASSLEGGRTAVAVFF.

V and J are TRBV7-2 and TRBJ2-4, with no clear D. Germline-derived CDR1 and CDR2 are SGHTA and FQGNSA. Trimming took 3 bases from V and 0 from J, leaving 12 bases between them. This CDR3 has 16 amino acids. CDR3 coding DNA: TGTGCCAGCAGCTTGGTCGTTACGGTAGCCAAAAACATTCAGTACTTC. Its protein product is CASSLVVTVAKNIQYF.

This clonotype has a handful of counts. The chain carries TRBV9 and TRBJ2-5; 9 bases fit TRBD2. V shed 4 bases and J 5 bases; nucleotides not matched to a gene: 6. The CDR3 sequence is 14 residues long. CDR1 is SGDLS, CDR2 YYNGEE, per germline. As DNA, the CDR3 is TGTGCCAGCAGCTTTAGCGGGGGAGGGGAGACCCAGTACTTC. Protein product: CASSFSGGGETQYF. The whole variable domain, remainder taken from reference TRBV9 and TRBJ2-5, is DSGVTQTPKHLITATGQRVTLRCSPRSGDLSVYWYQQSLDQGLQFLIQYYNGEERAKGNILERFSAQQFPDLHSELNLSSLELGDSALYFCASSFSGGGETQYFGPGTRLLVL.

The chain has TRBV21-1 and TRBJ1-1; whether TRBD1, the table's D call, matches the DNA was not checked. TRBV21-1 is annotated as a pseudogene. The CDR3 has 13 amino acids. DNA of the CDR3: TGTGCCAGCGTCGTACAGGGGTGTCGTGAAGCTTTCTTT. Its protein is CASVVQGCREAFF.

There are a few counts of this clonotype. The chain is built from TRBV12-3 or TRBV12-4 and TRBJ1-2, with unresolved D. This CDR3 comprises 11 residues. V shed 3 bases and J shed 8 bases, with 7 bases lying between them. The CDR3 nucleotides are TGTGCCAGCAGTTTTGCTGTAGGCTACACCTTC. Translated: CASSFAVGYTF.

This clonotype came up a few times. The V and J genes are TRBV20-1 and TRBJ1-6, with 9 bases fitting TRBD1. The V gene end was trimmed by 3 bases and the J gene end by 1 base; junction bases not matched to a gene: 4. This CDR3 region has 16 residues. Germline lookup yields CDR1 DFQATT and CDR2 SNEGSKA (reference sequence). CDR3 DNA: TGCAGTGCTAGTGGGGACAGGGCATCCTATAATTCACCCCTCCACTTT. This sequence encodes CSASGDRASYNSPLHF.

This chain connects TRBV24-1 to TRBJ2-5, with D perhaps TRBD1 or TRBD2 (5 bases each). Deletions cut 4 bases from V and 0 bases from J, with 8 bases between. The CDR3 totals 14 residues. CDR1 is KGHDR and CDR2 is SFDVKD in the germline V gene. DNA for the CDR3: TGTGCCACCAGTGACTGGGGACACCAAGAGACCCAGTACTTC. As protein: CATSDWGHQETQYF.

The table lists this clonotype with a few counts. The chain is built from TRBV5-6 and TRBJ2-5; D ambiguous. This CDR3 is built from 16 residues. V lost 0 bases and J lost 1, with 13 bases in between. From germline, CDR1 is SGHDT and CDR2 YYEEEE. CDR3 in DNA: TGTGCCAGCAGCTTGGGTCTCCCCAGCATCCAAGAGACCCAGTACTTC. This sequence encodes CASSLGLPSIQETQYF.